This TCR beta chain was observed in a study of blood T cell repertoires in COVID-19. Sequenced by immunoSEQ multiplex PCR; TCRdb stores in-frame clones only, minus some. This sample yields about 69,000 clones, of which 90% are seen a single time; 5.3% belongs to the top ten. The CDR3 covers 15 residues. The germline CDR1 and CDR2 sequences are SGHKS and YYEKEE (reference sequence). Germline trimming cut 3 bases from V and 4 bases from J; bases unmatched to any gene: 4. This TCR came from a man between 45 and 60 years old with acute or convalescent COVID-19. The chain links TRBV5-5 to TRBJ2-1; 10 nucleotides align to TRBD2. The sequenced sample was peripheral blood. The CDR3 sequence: CASSSLAGMYNEQFF. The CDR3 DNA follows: TGTGCCAGCAGCTCACTAGCGGGGATGTACAATGAGCAGTTCTTC.